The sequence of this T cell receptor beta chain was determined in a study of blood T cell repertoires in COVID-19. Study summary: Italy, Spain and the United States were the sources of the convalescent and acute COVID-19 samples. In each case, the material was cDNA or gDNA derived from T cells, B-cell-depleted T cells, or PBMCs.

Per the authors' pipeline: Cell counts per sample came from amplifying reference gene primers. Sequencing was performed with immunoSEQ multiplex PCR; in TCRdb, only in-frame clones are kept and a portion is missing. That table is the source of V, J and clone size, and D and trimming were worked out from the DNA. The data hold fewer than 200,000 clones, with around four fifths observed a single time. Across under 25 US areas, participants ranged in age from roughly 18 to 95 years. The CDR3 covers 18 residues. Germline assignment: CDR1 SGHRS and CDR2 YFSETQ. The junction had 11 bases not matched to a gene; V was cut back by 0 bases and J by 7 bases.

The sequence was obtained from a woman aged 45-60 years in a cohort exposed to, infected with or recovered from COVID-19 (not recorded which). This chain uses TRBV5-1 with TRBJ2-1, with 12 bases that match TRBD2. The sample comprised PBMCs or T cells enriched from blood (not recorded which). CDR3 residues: CASSLALAGGGDWNEQFF. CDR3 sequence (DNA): TGCGCCAGCAGCTTGGCGCTAGCGGGAGGGGGGGATTGGAATGAGCAGTTCTTC.